Listed here are 17 T cell receptor beta chains from one sample, sequenced in a study of T cell repertoires in cytomegalovirus infection. TCRdb fed the reads into MiXCR, producing one record per CDR3 protein. There are about 830,000 distinct CDR3 sequences in the sample; about 33% occur only once, and approximately 13% lies in the top ten. For these receptors, no antigen is known. Sequences were derived from cultured CD8+ T cells from PBMCs, sampled from culture after CMV antigen stimulation. The receptors shown here come from a human donor in good health (CMV status not recorded). Some clones in this sample may be carry-over from other donors' samples.

This clonotype was detected only once. The chain links TRBV5-6 to TRBJ1-1; D call uncertain. Trimming removed 3 bases from V and 6 bases from J, with 9 bases in between. This CDR3 is built from 12 residues. Per germline, CDR1 SGHDT and CDR2 YYEEEE. CDR3 sequence reads: CASSSPFSEAFF. In DNA, the CDR3 is TGTGCCAGCAGCTCCCCGTTTTCTGAAGCTTTCTTT.

This clonotype was detected ten times or more. The J gene is TRBJ2-3, the V gene TRBV7-2; D gene uncertain. Trimming pared 5 bases from V and 0 bases from J, leaving 3 bases between. Germline CDR1 and CDR2: SGHTA and FQGNSA. The CDR3 is 12 amino acids. This chain's CDR3 is CASSASTDTQYF. The DNA for the CDR3 is TGTGCCAGCAGCGCTAGCACAGATACGCAGTATTTT.

This rearrangement joins TRBV4-1 to TRBJ1-5; a weak D match, TRBD1 (6 bases). The CDR3 is made up of 16 amino acids. Between the trimmed V and J ends, which lost 3 bases and 3 bases, there was a span of 15 bases. CDR1 MGHRA and CDR2 YSYEKL come from the germline V gene. The CDR3 DNA follows: TGCGCCAGCAGCCAGGTACAGGGCGGGATCAATCAGCCCCAGCATTTT. Its translation is CASSQVQGGINQPQHF.

The J gene is TRBJ2-2, the V gene TRBV12-3 or TRBV12-4, with a weak D call TRBD1 (5 bases). Trimming removed 4 bases from V and 2 bases from J, with 17 bases in between. The CDR3 is 17 residues long. The CDR3 region is CASSSPGTGFNTGELFF. In nucleotides, the CDR3 is TGTGCCAGCAGTTCCCCGGGTACAGGTTTCAACACCGGGGAGCTGTTTTTT.

The V call is TRBV25-1, the J call TRBJ1-2; no reliable D call. Germline-derived CDR1 and CDR2 are MGHDK and SYGVNS. The CDR3 is 13 amino acids. V lost 1 base and J 5 bases, leaving 8 bases between the germline ends. CDR3 loop: CASSESDLYGYTF. The CDR3 nucleotides are TGTGCCAGCAGTGAATCCGACTTGTATGGCTACACCTTC.

The chain links TRBV2 to TRBJ2-7, with 12 bases that match TRBD2. V lost 9 bases to trimming and J lost 9 bases; unmatched junction nucleotides: 27. This CDR3 is 19 amino acids long. Germline V CDR1 and CDR2: SNHLY, FYNNEI. CDR3 in amino acids: CASQVKGLAGGPRNLRQYF. The CDR3 DNA sequence: TGTGCCAGTCAAGTAAAGGGCCTAGCGGGGGGGCCTCGGAATCTCCGGCAGTACTTC.

The table lists this clonotype with a few counts. This chain uses TRBV5-1 with TRBJ2-2; TRBD2 agrees at 7 bases. Germline V CDR1 and CDR2: SGHRS, YFSETQ. V was clipped by 3 bases and J by 0 bases; unmatched bases: 8. The CDR3 spans 17 residues. The DNA of the CDR3 is TGCGCCAGCAGCTCGTCCGGACTAGTAACGAACACCGGGGAGCTGTTTTTT. Translated: CASSSSGLVTNTGELFF.

The chain combines TRBV7-9 with TRBJ1-5, with D tentatively TRBD1 (6 bases). Looked up from germline, CDR1 is SEHNR and CDR2 is FQNEAQ (reference sequence). Trimming stripped 1 base from V and 5 bases from J, with 9 bases between. The CDR3 is made up of 14 amino acids. The DNA of the CDR3 is TGTGCCAGCAGCTTAGAGGGGGGCCATCAGCCCCAGCATTTT. This gives the protein CASSLEGGHQPQHF.

The rearrangement uses TRBV12-3 or TRBV12-4 and TRBJ1-5; 7 bases map to TRBD1. The CDR3 length is 13 residues. V lost 0 bases and J lost 8; bases outside the gene matches: 1. CDR3 in amino acids: CASSLAGGEPQHF. As DNA, the CDR3 is TGTGCCAGCAGTTTAGCAGGGGGCGAGCCCCAGCATTTT.

DNA of the CDR3: TGTGCCAGCAGCAGTAACCGGGACAGGGTTGTCTACGAGCAGTACTTC. Amino acids: CASSSNRDRVVYEQYF. The chain has TRBV12-3 or TRBV12-4 and TRBJ2-7; 9 nucleotides agree with TRBD1. CDR3 length equals 16 residues. The J segment lost 3 bases and the V segment lost 6 bases, leaving 12 bases of the junction unmatched.

The chain recombines TRBV4-1 with TRBJ2-6; D unclear. In germline, CDR1 is MGHRA, CDR2 YSYEKL. Trimming pared 3 bases from V and 1 base from J, leaving 10 bases between. The CDR3 totals 16 residues. The CDR3 nucleotides read TGCGCCAGCAGCCACACCGGCGCTTCTGGGGCCAACGTCCTGACTTTC. Its protein product is CASSHTGASGANVLTF.

This clonotype was observed a few times. The V gene is TRBV6-5, the J gene TRBJ2-7, with D possibly TRBD2 on 5 matching bases. Germline V CDR1 and CDR2: MNHEY, SVGAGI. This CDR3 region has 14 residues. With 2 bases removed from V and 3 bases from J, the gap between germline ends came to 11 bases. In DNA form, the CDR3 reads TGTGCCAGCAGTTACGCGGGTAGGAGCTACGAGCAGTACTTC. Protein sequence: CASSYAGRSYEQYF.

The chain combines TRBV6-5 with TRBJ2-1; 12 nucleotides line up with TRBD1. CDR3 length: 19 residues. J gave up 0 bases and V 6 bases, and 12 bases lay outside the gene matches. The germline CDR1 and CDR2 sequences are MNHEY and SVGAGI. CDR3 in DNA: TGTGCCAGCAGCCCAGGGACAGGGGGCTATCCGAGCTCCTACAATGAGCAGTTCTTC. Its translation is CASSPGTGGYPSSYNEQFF.

In its sample, this clonotype was seen a few times. V gene TRBV15 combines with J gene TRBJ2-5; tentatively, D is TRBD2 (5 bases). V gave up 4 bases and J gave up 5 bases, with 8 bases separating them. The CDR3 length is 12 residues. Germline CDR1 and CDR2: LNHNV and YYDKDF (reference sequence). For the CDR3, the DNA is TGTGCCACCAGCACGACGGGGGAGACCCAGTACTTC. Translated: CATSTTGETQYF.

CDR3: CSARGADRREAFF. CDR3 in DNA: TGCAGTGCTAGAGGAGCGGATCGTAGAGAAGCTTTCTTT. The chain is built from TRBV20-1 and TRBJ1-1; D uncertain. CDR3 length: 13 residues. Trimming took off 1 base at V and 8 bases at J, with 14 bases between the two ends. In germline, CDR1 is DFQATT, CDR2 SNEGSKA (reference sequence).

This clonotype was recorded a few times. J is TRBJ1-2 and V is TRBV7-8, with TRBD1 identical over 7 bases. The CDR3 consists of 15 residues. The trim removed 6 bases at V and 3 bases at J, leaving 10 bases unmatched. CDR1 SGHVS and CDR2 FQNEAQ come from the germline V gene. The CDR3 DNA sequence: TGTGCCAGCAGACAAGACTCCGGGACAGACTATGGCTACACCTTC. Amino acids: CASRQDSGTDYGYTF.

V is TRBV7-9 and J is TRBJ1-6; possible D gene TRBD1, 5 bases. The V end lost 5 bases, the J end lost 0 bases, and 17 bases lay between the germline ends. The CDR3 sequence is 18 residues long. Germline V gives CDR1 SEHNR, CDR2 FQNEAQ (reference sequence). CDR3 sequence (DNA): TGTGCCAGCAGCGACCCGGGGCAGGCCGCCTCCTATAATTCACCCCTCCACTTT. It specifies CASSDPGQAASYNSPLHF.